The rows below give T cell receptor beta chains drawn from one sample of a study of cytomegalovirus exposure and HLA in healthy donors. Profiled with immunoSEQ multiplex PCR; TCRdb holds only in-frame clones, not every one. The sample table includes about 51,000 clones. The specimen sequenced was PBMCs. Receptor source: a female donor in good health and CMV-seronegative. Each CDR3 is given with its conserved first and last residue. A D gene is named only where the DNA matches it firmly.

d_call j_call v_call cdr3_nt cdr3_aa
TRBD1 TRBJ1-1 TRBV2 TGTGCCAGCAACGGACAGGCTCACACTGAAGCTTTCTTT CASNGQAHTEAFF
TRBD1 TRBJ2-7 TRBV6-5 TGTGCCAGCAGTTCGACAGGGACCAGCGCCTACGAGCAGTACTTC CASSSTGTSAYEQYF
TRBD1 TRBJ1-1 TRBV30 TGTGCCTGGAACCGGGACAGGGGGAGCACTGAAGCTTTCTTT CAWNRDRGSTEAFF
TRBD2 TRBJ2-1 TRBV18 TGTGCCAGCTCACCACTCAACAGCGGATGGACTAGCGGGAGGGGGATCCCCTACAATGAGCAGTTCTTC CASSPLNSGWTSGRGIPYNEQFF
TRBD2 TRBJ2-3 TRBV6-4 TGTGCCAGCAGTGCCGCTAGCGGGGATGGGGCAGATACGCAGTATTTT CASSAASGDGADTQYF
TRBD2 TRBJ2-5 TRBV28 TGTGCCAGCAGCCCCCGACTAGCGGGGGGGTATGCCCAGTACTTC CASSPRLAGGYAQYF
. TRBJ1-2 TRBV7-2 TGTGCCAGCAGCTTAGTGTCGGGACAACCAGGCTACACCTTC CASSLVSGQPGYTF
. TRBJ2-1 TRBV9 TGTGCCAGCAGCTCAAGAACTAGTTCGCTGCTCTTC CASSSRTSSLLF
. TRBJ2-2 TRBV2 TGTGCCAGCAGTGTCCTTCTAGCGACCACCGGGGAGCTGTTTTTT CASSVLLATTGELFF
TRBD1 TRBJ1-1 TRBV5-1 TGCGCCAGCAGTTCACAGGGGAATGGGAACACTGAAGCTTTCTTT CASSSQGNGNTEAFF
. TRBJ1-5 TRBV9 TGTGCCAGCAGCGTAGAGGCAGGGGACCAGCCCCAGCATTTT CASSVEAGDQPQHF
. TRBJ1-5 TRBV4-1 TGCGCCAGCAGCCAAGATCTGCCAGGGGATCAGCCCCAGCATTTT CASSQDLPGDQPQHF
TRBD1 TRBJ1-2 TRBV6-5 TGTGCCAGCACAGGGGGCGCTCACTATGGCTACACCTTC CASTGGAHYGYTF
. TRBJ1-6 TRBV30 TGTGCCTGGAGTCTACGCGACTCCTATAATTCACCCCTACACTTT CAWSLRDSYNSPLHF
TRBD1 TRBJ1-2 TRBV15 TGTGCCACCAGCAAGGGACAGGCTAACTATGGCTACACCTTC CATSKGQANYGYTF
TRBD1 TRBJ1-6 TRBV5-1 TGCGCCAGCCAAACAGGGGGGAATGATTCACCCCTCCACTTT CASQTGGNDSPLHF
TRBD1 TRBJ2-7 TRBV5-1 TGCGCCAGCAGCCCGGACCTCAGGGGGCTTTACGAGCAGTACTTC CASSPDLRGLYEQYF
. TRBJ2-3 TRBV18 TGTGCCAGCTCACCACCCAGGGGCAGGGGGGATAGCACAGATACGCAGTATTTT CASSPPRGRGDSTDTQYF
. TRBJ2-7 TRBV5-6 TGTGCCAGCAGCTTGGAGGGGGACGAGCAGTACTTC CASSLEGDEQYF
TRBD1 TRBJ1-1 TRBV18 TGTGCCAGCTCGGGACAGATGAACACTGAAGCTTTCTTT CASSGQMNTEAFF
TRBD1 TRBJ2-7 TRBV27 TGTGCCAGCAGTTACACCGGGACAGGGGTATGGTACGAGCAGTACTTC CASSYTGTGVWYEQYF
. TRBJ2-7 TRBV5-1 TGCGCCAGCCACCCAGGGGTCGGGGCCTACGAGCAGTACTTC CASHPGVGAYEQYF
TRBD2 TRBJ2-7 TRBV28 TGTGCCAGCAGTTGGACTAGCGGGAGGTCCTACGAGCAGTACTTC CASSWTSGRSYEQYF
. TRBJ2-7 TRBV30 TGTGCCGCGGGGGCGGGGTCCTACGAGCAGTACTTC CAAGAGSYEQYF
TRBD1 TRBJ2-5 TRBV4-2 TGTGCCAGCAGCCAAGAATACAGGGGGCGCGTTTTCAGTCGCCAAGAGACCCAGTACTTC CASSQEYRGRVFSRQETQYF
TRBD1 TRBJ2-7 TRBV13 TGTGCCAGCAGCTTAGTGGGGACAGGGGCCTACGAGCAGTACTTC CASSLVGTGAYEQYF
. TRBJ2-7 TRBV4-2 TGTGCCAGCAGCCTACAGTTTGGCGAGCAGTACTTC CASSLQFGEQYF
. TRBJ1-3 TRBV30 TGTGCCTGGAGTAGCCCCGACAGTACCTTCTCTGGAAACACCATATATTTT CAWSSPDSTFSGNTIYF
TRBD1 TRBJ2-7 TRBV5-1 TGCGCCAGCAGCCCCGGGACAGGCCGTGGGGAGCAGTACTTC CASSPGTGRGEQYF
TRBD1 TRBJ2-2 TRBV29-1 TGCAGCGCGGACAGGGGTACCGGGGAGCTGTTTTTT CSADRGTGELFF
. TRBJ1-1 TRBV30 TGTGCCTGGGAAGGACAGCTGAACACTGAAGCTTTCTTT CAWEGQLNTEAFF
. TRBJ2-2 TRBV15 TGTGCCACCAGCAGGGGCCAGACGGACACCGGGGAGCTGTTTTTT CATSRGQTDTGELFF
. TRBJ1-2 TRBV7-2 TGTGCCAGCAGCTTACCCCCTCTCTATGGCTACACCTTC CASSLPPLYGYTF
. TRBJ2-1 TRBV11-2 TGTGCCAGCAGCCCTAGCCCTAATGAGCAGTTCTTC CASSPSPNEQFF
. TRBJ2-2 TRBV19 TGTGCCAGTAGTCCACTAAACACCGGGGAGCTGTTTTTT CASSPLNTGELFF
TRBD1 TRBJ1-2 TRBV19 TGTGCCAGTAGTGCCCCCCGGGACAGGCCAGGGATCTATGGCTACACCTTC CASSAPRDRPGIYGYTF
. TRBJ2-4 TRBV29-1 TGCAGCGTTGAAGTGCGGGGTACGGCCAAAAACATTCAGTACTTC CSVEVRGTAKNIQYF
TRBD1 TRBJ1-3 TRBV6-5 TGTGCCAGCAGTTACCTGACAGGGGGCAGTGGAAACACCATATATTTT CASSYLTGGSGNTIYF
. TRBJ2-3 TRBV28 TGTGCCACGCTCCCGAGGGCTAGGAGGGGCGCGTCAGATACGCAGTATTTT CATLPRARRGASDTQYF
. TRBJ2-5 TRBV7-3 TGTGCCAGCAGCTTAGGGCAGAACCAAGAGACCCAGTACTTC CASSLGQNQETQYF
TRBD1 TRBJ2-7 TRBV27 TGTGCCAGCAGTAGGACAGGGCTCACCTACGAGCAGTACTTC CASSRTGLTYEQYF
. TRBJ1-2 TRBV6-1 TGTGCCAGCACCGAAAGGACAGCATATGGCTACACCTTC CASTERTAYGYTF
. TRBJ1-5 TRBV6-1 TGTGCCAGCAGTGAACAGGATAGCAATCAGCCCCAGCATTTT CASSEQDSNQPQHF
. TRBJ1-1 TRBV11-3 TGTGCCAGCAGCTTAGGTTCAGTGAACACTGAAGCTTTCTTT CASSLGSVNTEAFF
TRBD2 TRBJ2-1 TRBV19 TGTGCCAGTAGTAAGTATAGCGGGATTCCCGTAAATGAGCAGTTCTTC CASSKYSGIPVNEQFF
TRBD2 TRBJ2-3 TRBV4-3 TGCGCCAGCAGCCAAGTGATAGCAAGCGGGGGCCTAGGAGATACGCAGTATTTT CASSQVIASGGLGDTQYF
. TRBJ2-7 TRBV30 TGTGCCTGGGATGCAGGGGTGGCCTACGAGCAGTACTTC CAWDAGVAYEQYF
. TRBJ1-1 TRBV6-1 TGTGCCAGCAGTGAAAGAGTCAGGGTGAACACTGAAGCTTTCTTT CASSERVRVNTEAFF
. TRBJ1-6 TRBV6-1 TGTGCCAGCAGTCGCTCACAGGTTAATTCACCCCTCCACTTT CASSRSQVNSPLHF
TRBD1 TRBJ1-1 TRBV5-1 TGCGCCAGCAGCGGGGGGACAGGAGCCAACACTGAAGCTTTCTTT CASSGGTGANTEAFF
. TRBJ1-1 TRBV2 TGTGCCAGCGTCCAGGGAATGACTGAAGCTTTCTTT CASVQGMTEAFF
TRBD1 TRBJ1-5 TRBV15 TGTGCCACCAGCGGCGACCGGGACAGGGGGTATCAGCCCCAGCATTTT CATSGDRDRGYQPQHF
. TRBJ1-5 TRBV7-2 TGTGCCAGCAGCTTATCTCAGTCTTGGTATCAGCCCCAGCATTTT CASSLSQSWYQPQHF